The 21 T cell receptor beta chains presented below share a single source sample, sequenced in a study of response to subunit inactivated influenza vaccine. TCRdb redid the calling of the RT-PCR reads with MiXCR, one entry per CDR3 protein. This sample has almost 250,000 distinct CDR3 sequences, with 9% to 15% found just once. This specimen consisted of non-naive T cells sorted from PBMCs, obtained roughly 2 weeks before vaccination. All receptors derive from a man aged 45-65 years who received an inactivated influenza vaccine.

This clonotype came up a few times. The rearrangement uses TRBV2 and TRBJ2-2; D uncertain. In germline, CDR1 is SNHLY, CDR2 FYNNEI. With 5 bases removed from V and 4 bases from J, the gap between germline ends came to 8 bases. The CDR3 contains 13 residues. The CDR3: CASSSTGTGELFF. The CDR3 DNA sequence: TGTGCCAGCAGTTCCACGGGCACCGGGGAGCTGTTTTTT.

The V call is TRBV20-1, the J call TRBJ2-1; maybe TRBD1 (5 bases). This CDR3 has 15 amino acids. V lost 3 bases, J lost 0 bases, and 12 bases lay in between. Germline values: CDR1 DFQATT, CDR2 SNEGSKA (reference sequence). The CDR3 protein is CSARRQGDSYNEQFF. The CDR3 region has the DNA TGCAGTGCTAGGAGGCAGGGCGACTCCTACAATGAGCAGTTCTTC.

This rearrangement joins TRBV20-1 to TRBJ1-5; 7 nucleotides line up with TRBD1. V lost 5 bases to trimming and J lost 3 bases; unmatched junction nucleotides: 10. Germline CDR1 DFQATT, CDR2 SNEGSKA (reference sequence). The CDR3 is 15 residues long. The CDR3 spells CSAVLGTANNQPQHF. CDR3 DNA: TGCAGTGCTGTATTAGGGACAGCTAACAATCAGCCCCAGCATTTT.

This clonotype was picked up a small number of times. The gene calls are TRBV6-1 and TRBJ2-5; D possibly uses TRBD1 or TRBD2 (5 bases each). V was pared by 9 bases and J by 4 bases, with 15 bases between. This CDR3 comprises 13 residues. The germline V gene has CDR1 MNHNS and CDR2 SASEGT. The CDR3 loop reads CASTWDRIETQYF. DNA of the CDR3: TGTGCCAGTACTTGGGACCGAATAGAGACCCAGTACTTC.

This clonotype has more than one count but fewer than ten. V usage is TRBV6-1 and J usage is TRBJ1-2; the D gene is possibly TRBD1 (5 bases). The V end lost 7 bases, the J end lost 3 bases, and 15 bases lay between the germline ends. The CDR3 totals 14 residues. CDR1 MNHNS and CDR2 SASEGT come from the germline V gene. This CDR3 reads CASTDSPDYYGYTF. The CDR3 bases are TGTGCCAGCACCGACAGCCCTGATTACTATGGCTACACCTTC.

This clonotype was seen more than once but under ten times. V usage is TRBV2 and J usage is TRBJ2-5, with 7 bases lining up with TRBD1. This CDR3 contains 13 residues. Germline V lookup: CDR1 SNHLY, CDR2 FYNNEI. The trim removed 5 bases at V and 4 bases at J, leaving 4 bases unmatched. The CDR3 region is CASSKTGIETQYF. As DNA, the CDR3 is TGTGCCAGCAGTAAGACAGGGATAGAGACCCAGTACTTC.

Many counts were recorded for this clonotype. At one boundary the junction diverges from the germline segment, which might be a read error. V usage is TRBV7-2 and J usage is TRBJ2-1; D gene unclear. The length of the CDR3 is 14 residues. The germline gives CDR1 SGHTA, CDR2 FQGNSA. CDR3 sequence reads: CAGPVQISNNEQFF. CDR3 DNA: TGTGCCGGCCCGGTGCAGATCTCCAACAATGAGCAGTTCTTC. Based on the CDR3 plus reference TRBV7-2 and TRBJ2-1, the full variable domain is GAGVSQSPSNKVTEKGKDVELRCDPISGHTALYWYRQSLGQGLEFLIYFQGNSAPDKSGLPSDRFSAERTGGSVSTLTIQRTQQEDSAVYLCAGPVQISNNEQFFGPGTRLTVL.

The V call is TRBV6-5, the J call TRBJ2-2; TRBD1 is a possible D gene (7 bases). From germline, CDR1 is MNHEY and CDR2 SVGAGI. Trimming pared 2 bases from V and 1 base from J, leaving 8 bases between. The CDR3 covers 15 residues. The CDR3 is CASSYQGGNTGELFF. As DNA, the CDR3 is TGTGCCAGCAGTTACCAGGGGGGGAACACCGGGGAGCTGTTTTTT.

The chain combines TRBV9 with TRBJ1-4, with D possibly matching TRBD1 (5 bases). Trimming pared 0 bases from V and 7 bases from J, leaving 16 bases between. CDR1 and CDR2 from the germline V gene are SGDLS and YYNGEE. CDR3 size: 16 residues. CDR3 sequence (DNA): TGTGCCAGCAGCGTAGGACCAGGGCTCTCCGGTGAAAAACTGTTTTTT. It codes for CASSVGPGLSGEKLFF.

Ten or more counts support this clonotype. The chain employs TRBV12-3 or TRBV12-4 and TRBJ2-2; TRBD2 is a possible D gene (7 bases). The ends were cut back, 6 bases at V and 8 bases at J, with 19 bases in the middle. This CDR3 spans 15 amino acids. CDR3 bases: TGTGCCAGCAGATCCACGGGGGGCCAGAGGGGGGAGCTGTTTTTT. It yields the protein CASRSTGGQRGELFF.

This clonotype was seen a few times. The V call is TRBV18, the J call TRBJ2-7, with TRBD1 matching over 7 bases. With V trimmed by 0 bases and J by 6 bases, 20 bases remained unmatched. The CDR3 length is 19 residues. Germline V gene data show CDR1 as KGHSH and CDR2 as LQKENI. The CDR3 sequence: CASSPPDINSGTDHLEQYF. CDR3 DNA: TGTGCCAGCTCACCACCGGACATAAACTCGGGGACAGACCACCTCGAGCAGTACTTC.

This clonotype appeared many times. The rearrangement joins TRBV20-1 to TRBJ2-3; 8 positions agree with TRBD2. The CDR3 totals 14 residues. V trimming: 3 bases; J trimming: 3 bases; junction bases outside the gene matches: 5. Per the germline V gene, CDR1 is DFQATT and CDR2 is SNEGSKA (reference sequence). The CDR3 coding sequence is TGCAGTGCTAGTCCTAGCGGGCGAACAGATACGCAGTATTTT. It specifies CSASPSGRTDTQYF.

The rearrangement joins TRBV11-3 to TRBJ2-1; no clear D gene. Germline CDR1 and CDR2: SGHNT and YENEEA. Trimming cost V 0 bases and J 5 bases, with 14 bases left between them. The CDR3 consists of 16 residues. CDR3 sequence reads: CASSLEPLSYDNEQFF. In nucleotides, the CDR3 is TGTGCCAGCAGCTTAGAACCACTTAGTTACGACAATGAGCAGTTCTTC.

This clonotype was seen a handful of times. The rearrangement links TRBV7-9 to TRBJ1-1; weak D call: TRBD1 (5 bases). V was pared by 3 bases and J by 8 bases, with 10 bases between. CDR3 length: 12 amino acids. CDR1 SEHNR and CDR2 FQNEAQ come from the germline V gene (reference sequence). CDR3 sequence (DNA): TGTGCCAGCAGCTTTCAGGGTAGCGAAGCTTTCTTT. As protein: CASSFQGSEAFF.

This clonotype occurred a few times. This chain connects TRBV4-1 to TRBJ2-1, with 8 bases fitting TRBD2. Germline CDR1 reads MGHRA; CDR2 reads YSYEKL. This CDR3 has 17 residues. J was trimmed by 7 bases and V by 5 bases; bases with no gene match: 16. CDR3 DNA sequence: TGCGCCAGCAGCTATTTGATCGGGGGGGTAGATCGGAATGAGCAGTTCTTC. Translating gives CASSYLIGGVDRNEQFF.

The chain uses TRBV20-1 and TRBJ2-1, with TRBD1 identical over 7 bases. This CDR3 contains 12 residues. Germline values: CDR1 DFQATT, CDR2 SNEGSKA (reference sequence). The CDR3 here is CSPRDSQNEQFF. CDR3 nucleotides: TGCAGCCCCCGGGACAGCCAAAATGAGCAGTTCTTC.

The chain uses TRBV19 and TRBJ2-2; weak D call: TRBD2 (5 bases). Deletions cut 6 bases from V and 2 bases from J, with 16 bases between. This CDR3 has 16 residues. Germline CDR1 is LNHDA and CDR2 is SQIVND (reference sequence). The CDR3 sequence is CASSRDMRANTGELFF. CDR3 bases: TGTGCCAGTAGCAGAGACATGAGGGCCAACACCGGGGAGCTGTTTTTT. Full variable domain (missing parts from reference TRBV19 and TRBJ2-2): DGGITQSPKYLFRKEGQNVTLSCEQNLNHDAMYWYRQDPGQGLRLIYYSQIVNDFQKGDIAEGYSVSREKKESFPLTVTSAQKNPTAFYLCASSRDMRANTGELFFGEGSRLTVL.

This clonotype has ten or more counts. The chain recombines TRBV29-1 with TRBJ2-3; 9 nucleotides line up with TRBD2. Trimming removed 4 bases from V and 5 bases from J; junction bases left unmatched: 7. Looked up from germline, CDR1 is SQVTM and CDR2 is ANQGSEA. The CDR3 spans 14 residues. The CDR3 sequence is CSVAVAGVQDTQYF. DNA of the CDR3: TGCAGCGTTGCGGTAGCGGGAGTACAAGATACGCAGTATTTT.

This rearrangement joins TRBV7-3 to TRBJ2-7; D is unresolved. This CDR3 has 13 residues. Germline loops: CDR1 SGHTA, CDR2 FQGTGA. Trimming shortened V by 5 bases and J by 3 bases, and 11 bases separated the two germline ends. The CDR3 bases are TGTGCCAGCAGCGTTGACGGAAACTACGAGCAGTACTTC. It translates to CASSVDGNYEQYF.

Ten or more counts support this clonotype. The chain couples TRBV18 to TRBJ2-3, with 7 bases that match TRBD2. J lost 0 bases, V lost 4 bases, and 4 bases had no gene match. The germline V gene has CDR1 KGHSH and CDR2 LQKENI. This CDR3 spans 15 amino acids. The CDR3 coding sequence is TGTGCCAGCTCACGTGTAGCGGGTAGCACAGATACGCAGTATTTT. Protein product: CASSRVAGSTDTQYF.

The rearrangement joins TRBV7-2 to TRBJ2-7; the match to TRBD2 covers 13 bases. The germline V gene encodes CDR1 SGHTA and CDR2 FQGNSA. The CDR3 is 16 amino acids. V was pared by 5 bases and J by 2 bases, with 6 bases of the junction left unmatched. The CDR3 nucleotides read TGTGCCAGCAGCCTGAGACTAGCGGGGGGCCCCTACGAGCAGTACTTC. Protein sequence: CASSLRLAGGPYEQYF.